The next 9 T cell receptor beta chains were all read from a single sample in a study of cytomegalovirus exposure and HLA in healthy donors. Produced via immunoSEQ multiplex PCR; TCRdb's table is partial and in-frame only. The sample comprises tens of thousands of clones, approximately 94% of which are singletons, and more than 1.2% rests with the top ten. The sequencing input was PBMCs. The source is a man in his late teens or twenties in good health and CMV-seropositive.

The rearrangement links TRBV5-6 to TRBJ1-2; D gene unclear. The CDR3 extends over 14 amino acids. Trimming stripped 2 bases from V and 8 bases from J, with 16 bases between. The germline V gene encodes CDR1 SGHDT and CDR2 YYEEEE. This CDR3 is CASSFGSSGGGYTF. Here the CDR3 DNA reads TGTGCCAGCAGCTTTGGGTCTTCGGGAGGCGGCTACACCTTC.

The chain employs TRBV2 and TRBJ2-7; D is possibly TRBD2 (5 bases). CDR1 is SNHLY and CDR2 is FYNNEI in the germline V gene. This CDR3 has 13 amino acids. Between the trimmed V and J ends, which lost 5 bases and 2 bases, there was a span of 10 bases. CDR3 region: CASSPDLAYEQYF. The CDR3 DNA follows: TGTGCCAGCAGTCCGGACTTAGCCTACGAGCAGTACTTC.

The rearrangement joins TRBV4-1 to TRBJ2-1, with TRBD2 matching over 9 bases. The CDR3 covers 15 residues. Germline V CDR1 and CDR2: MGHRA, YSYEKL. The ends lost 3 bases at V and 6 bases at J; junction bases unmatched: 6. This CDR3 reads CASSHTLAGRNEQFF. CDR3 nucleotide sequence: TGCGCCAGCAGCCACACACTAGCGGGCCGCAATGAGCAGTTCTTC.

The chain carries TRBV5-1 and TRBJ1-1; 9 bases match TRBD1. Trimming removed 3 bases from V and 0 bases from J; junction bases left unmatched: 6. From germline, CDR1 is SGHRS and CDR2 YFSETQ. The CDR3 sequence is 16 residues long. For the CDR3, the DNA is TGCGCCAGCAGCTGGGACAGGGCCTACTTGAACACTGAAGCTTTCTTT. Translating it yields CASSWDRAYLNTEAFF.

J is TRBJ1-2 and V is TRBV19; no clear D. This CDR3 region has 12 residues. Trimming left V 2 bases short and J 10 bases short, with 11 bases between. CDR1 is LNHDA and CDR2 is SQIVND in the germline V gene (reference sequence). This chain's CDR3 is CASSIYGEDYTF. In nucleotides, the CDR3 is TGTGCCAGTAGTATATACGGGGAAGACTACACCTTC.

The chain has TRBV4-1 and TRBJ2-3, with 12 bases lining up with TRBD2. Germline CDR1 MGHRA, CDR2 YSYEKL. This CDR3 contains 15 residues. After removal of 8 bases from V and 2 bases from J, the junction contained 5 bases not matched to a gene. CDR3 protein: CASLPSGRATDTQYF. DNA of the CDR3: TGCGCCAGCCTACCTAGCGGGAGGGCCACAGATACGCAGTATTTT.

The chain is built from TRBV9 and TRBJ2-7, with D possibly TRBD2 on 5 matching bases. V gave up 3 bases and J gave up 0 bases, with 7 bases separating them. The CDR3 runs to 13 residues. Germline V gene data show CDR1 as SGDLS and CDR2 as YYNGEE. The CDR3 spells CASSAAASYEQYF. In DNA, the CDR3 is TGTGCCAGCAGCGCAGCGGCCTCCTACGAGCAGTACTTC.

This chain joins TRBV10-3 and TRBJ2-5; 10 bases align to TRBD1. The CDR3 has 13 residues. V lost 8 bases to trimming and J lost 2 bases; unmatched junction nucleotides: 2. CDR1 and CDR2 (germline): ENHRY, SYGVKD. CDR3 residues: CAIGGQGQETQYF. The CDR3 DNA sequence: TGTGCCATCGGGGGACAGGGGCAAGAGACCCAGTACTTC.

The CDR3 sequence is CASSLQGAITDTQYF. The CDR3 DNA is TGTGCCAGCAGTCTACAGGGGGCAATTACAGATACGCAGTATTTT. The chain joins TRBV5-8 to TRBJ2-3; 9 bases agree with TRBD1. This CDR3 region has 15 residues. The V and J ends lost 5 bases and 3 bases, in that order; junction bases with no gene match: 7. The V gene's germline CDR1 is SGHTS and CDR2 YDEGEE.